One and the same sample provided the 12 T cell receptor beta chains below, sequenced in a study of cytomegalovirus exposure and HLA in healthy donors. TCRdb keeps only in-frame clones here, not all; method: immunoSEQ multiplex PCR. The table records roughly 43,000 clones, more than 85% of them present only once. The source material was PBMCs. The origin of the receptors is a young woman in good health and CMV-seronegative.

The V and J genes are TRBV5-1 and TRBJ2-7; 12 bases agree with TRBD2. CDR3 length: 15 amino acids. Germline CDR1 is SGHRS and CDR2 is YFSETQ. With V trimmed by 2 bases and J by 5 bases, 5 bases remained unmatched. CDR3 in DNA: TGCGCCAGCAGCTTACGGACTAGCGGGGCCAACGAGCAGTACTTC. Its translation is CASSLRTSGANEQYF. Together with reference TRBV5-1 and TRBJ2-7, the CDR3 gives the full variable domain: KAGVTQTPRYLIKTRGQQVTLSCSPISGHRSVSWYQQTPGQGLQFLFEYFSETQRNKGNFPGRFSGRQFSNSRSEMNVSTLELGDSALYLCASSLRTSGANEQYFGPGTRLTVT.

The chain is built from TRBV19 and TRBJ1-2, with 9 bases lining up with TRBD1. Germline values: CDR1 LNHDA, CDR2 SQIVND (reference sequence). V lost 8 bases, J lost 2 bases, and 9 bases stayed unmatched. CDR3 length equals 15 residues. The CDR3 nucleotides are TGTGCCAGTTGGACAGGGGCCGCTACCAACTATGGCTACACCTTC. The encoded protein is CASWTGAATNYGYTF.

The chain carries TRBV5-1 and TRBJ1-3, with TRBD1 identical over 8 bases. The CDR3 is 16 residues long. V was pared by 1 base and J by 1 base, with 4 bases of the junction left unmatched. Germline assignment: CDR1 SGHRS and CDR2 YFSETQ. The CDR3 loop reads CASSLSGQGSGNTIYF. As DNA, the CDR3 is TGCGCCAGCAGCTTGTCCGGACAGGGATCTGGAAACACCATATATTTT.

V gene TRBV19 combines with J gene TRBJ1-3; perhaps TRBD1 as D (5 bases). CDR3 length: 18 residues. Germline V gene sequence: CDR1 LNHDA, CDR2 SQIVND (reference sequence). The germline V and J ends were trimmed by 0 bases and 0 bases, with 15 bases remaining between them. This CDR3 reads CASSIDSYDSHSGNTIYF. The CDR3 DNA reads TGTGCCAGTAGTATAGATTCCTACGACAGTCACTCTGGAAACACCATATATTTT. Based on the CDR3 plus reference TRBV19 and TRBJ1-3, the full variable domain is DGGITQSPKYLFRKEGQNVTLSCEQNLNHDAMYWYRQDPGQGLRLIYYSQIVNDFQKGDIAEGYSVSREKKESFPLTVTSAQKNPTAFYLCASSIDSYDSHSGNTIYFGEGSWLTVV.

J is TRBJ1-2 and V is TRBV10-3; no clear D gene. Trimming removed 3 bases from V and 6 bases from J, with 11 bases in between. Germline V gene data show CDR1 as ENHRY and CDR2 as SYGVKD. The CDR3 is 13 residues long. Written as DNA, the CDR3 is TGTGCCATCAGTGATAGTGCGAGAGATGGCTACACCTTC. It translates to CAISDSARDGYTF.

The V call is TRBV9, the J call TRBJ2-1; 8 bases match TRBD2. The CDR3 length is 16 residues. Germline V gene lookup returns CDR1 SGDLS and CDR2 YYNGEE. Losses at the gene ends were 0 bases for V and 7 bases for J; bases not matched to a gene: 9. The CDR3 DNA reads as TGTGCCAGCAGCGTAGCTCCGGGACTAGTCTCGAATGAGCAGTTCTTC. It is translated as CASSVAPGLVSNEQFF. The complete variable domain, with remaining parts taken from reference TRBV9 and TRBJ2-1, reads DSGVTQTPKHLITATGQRVTLRCSPRSGDLSVYWYQQSLDQGLQFLIQYYNGEERAKGNILERFSAQQFPDLHSELNLSSLELGDSALYFCASSVAPGLVSNEQFFGPGTRLTVL.

This chain uses TRBV5-1 with TRBJ1-2; 8 bases align to TRBD1. J was trimmed by 1 base and V by 4 bases; bases with no gene match: 3. This CDR3 is built from 14 residues. CDR1 and CDR2 from the germline V gene are SGHRS and YFSETQ. CDR3 loop: CASSVDRVNYGYTF. The CDR3 nucleotides are TGCGCCAGCAGCGTGGACAGGGTTAACTATGGCTACACCTTC.

The chain combines TRBV6-5 with TRBJ1-2; D is unclear. Germline-derived CDR1 and CDR2 are MNHEY and SVGAGI. V was clipped by 5 bases and J by 4 bases, with 14 bases between them. The CDR3 totals 14 residues. Here the CDR3 DNA reads TGTGCCAGCAGTCCCCTCGGGTTGAGCTATGGCTACACCTTC. Translating gives CASSPLGLSYGYTF.

DNA of the CDR3: TGCGCCAGCAGTGACGGGGGTTCCTACAATGAGCAGTTCTTC. Translated: CASSDGGSYNEQFF. The genes are TRBV10-1 and TRBJ2-1; D may be TRBD2 (6 bases). Trimming left V 3 bases short and J 1 base short, with 7 bases between. This CDR3 contains 14 residues. CDR1 and CDR2 (germline): WNHNN, SYGVQD (reference sequence).

The V call is TRBV5-1, the J call TRBJ2-3, with a weak D call TRBD1 (5 bases). CDR3 length: 15 amino acids. The V end lost 4 bases, the J end lost 3 bases, and 15 bases lay between the germline ends. Germline assignment: CDR1 SGHRS and CDR2 YFSETQ. The CDR3 DNA sequence: TGCGCCAGCAGCCCACGGGTGGCAGGGACAGATACGCAGTATTTT. As protein: CASSPRVAGTDTQYF.

This rearrangement joins TRBV5-8 to TRBJ1-1, with 8 nucleotides matching TRBD1. This CDR3 spans 15 amino acids. Germline lookup yields CDR1 SGHTS and CDR2 YDEGEE. After removal of 5 bases from V and 4 bases from J, the junction contained 10 bases not matched to a gene. CDR3 nucleotide sequence: TGTGCCAGCAGAAACGGCCCAGGGGGCGGCACTGAAGCTTTCTTT. This codes for CASRNGPGGGTEAFF.

This chain connects TRBV28 to TRBJ1-5; perhaps TRBD1 as D (5 bases). This CDR3 region has 15 residues. The V end was cut by 5 bases, the J end by 4 bases, with 15 bases between. The V gene's germline CDR1 is MDHEN and CDR2 SYDVKM. The CDR3 loop is CASSIRGGGNQPQHF. In nucleotides, the CDR3 is TGTGCCAGCAGTATCCGCGGGGGTGGAAATCAGCCCCAGCATTTT.